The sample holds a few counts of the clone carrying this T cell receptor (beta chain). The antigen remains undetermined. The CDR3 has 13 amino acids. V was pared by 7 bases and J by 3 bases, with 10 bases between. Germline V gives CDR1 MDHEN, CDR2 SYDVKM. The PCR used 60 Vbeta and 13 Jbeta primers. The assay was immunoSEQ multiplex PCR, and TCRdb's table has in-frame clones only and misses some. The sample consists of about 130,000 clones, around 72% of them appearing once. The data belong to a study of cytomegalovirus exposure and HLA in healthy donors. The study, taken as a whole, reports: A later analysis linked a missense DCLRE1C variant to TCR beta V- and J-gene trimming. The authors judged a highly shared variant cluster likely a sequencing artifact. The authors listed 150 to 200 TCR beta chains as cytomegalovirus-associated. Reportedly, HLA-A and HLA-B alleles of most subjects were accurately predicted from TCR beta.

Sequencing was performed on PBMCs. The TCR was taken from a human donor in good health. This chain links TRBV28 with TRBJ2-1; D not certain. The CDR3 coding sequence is TGTGCCAGCACCCTCTCCGGCTACAATGAGCAGTTCTTC. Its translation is CASTLSGYNEQFF.